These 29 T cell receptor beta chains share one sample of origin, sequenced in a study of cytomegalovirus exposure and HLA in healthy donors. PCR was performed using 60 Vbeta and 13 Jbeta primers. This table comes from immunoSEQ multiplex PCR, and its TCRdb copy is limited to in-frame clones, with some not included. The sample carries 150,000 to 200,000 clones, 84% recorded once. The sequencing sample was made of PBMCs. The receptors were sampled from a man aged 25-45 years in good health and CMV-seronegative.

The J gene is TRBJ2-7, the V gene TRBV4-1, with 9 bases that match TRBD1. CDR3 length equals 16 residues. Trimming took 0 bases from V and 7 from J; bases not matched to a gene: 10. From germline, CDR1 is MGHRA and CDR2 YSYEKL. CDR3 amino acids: CASSQDPGQGLWEQYF. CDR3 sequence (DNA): TGCGCCAGCAGCCAAGACCCCGGACAGGGGCTATGGGAGCAGTACTTC.

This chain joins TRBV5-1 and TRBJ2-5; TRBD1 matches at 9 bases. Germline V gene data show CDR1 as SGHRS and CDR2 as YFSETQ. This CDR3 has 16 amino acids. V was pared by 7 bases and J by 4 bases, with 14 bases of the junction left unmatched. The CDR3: CASGPSGTGRGETQYF. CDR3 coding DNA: TGCGCCAGCGGACCATCCGGGACAGGGAGGGGAGAGACCCAGTACTTC.

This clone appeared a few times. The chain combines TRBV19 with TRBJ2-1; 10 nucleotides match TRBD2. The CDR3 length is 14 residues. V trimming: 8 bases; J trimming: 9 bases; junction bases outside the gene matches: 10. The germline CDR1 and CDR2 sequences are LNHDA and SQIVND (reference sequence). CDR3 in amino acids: CASAMRLAGVEQFF. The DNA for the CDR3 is TGTGCCAGTGCGATGCGGCTAGCGGGAGTTGAGCAGTTCTTC.

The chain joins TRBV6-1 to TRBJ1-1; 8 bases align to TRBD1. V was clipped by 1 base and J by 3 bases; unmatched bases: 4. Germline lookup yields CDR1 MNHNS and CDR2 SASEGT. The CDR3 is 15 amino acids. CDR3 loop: CASSEEAGGYTEAFF. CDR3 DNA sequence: TGTGCCAGCAGTGAAGAAGCAGGGGGCTACACTGAAGCTTTCTTT.

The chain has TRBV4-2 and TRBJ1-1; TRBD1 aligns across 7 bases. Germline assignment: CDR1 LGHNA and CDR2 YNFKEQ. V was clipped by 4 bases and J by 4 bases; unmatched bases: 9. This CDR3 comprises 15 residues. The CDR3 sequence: CASSPRQGEGTEAFF. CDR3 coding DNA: TGTGCCAGCAGCCCCAGACAGGGTGAAGGCACTGAAGCTTTCTTT.

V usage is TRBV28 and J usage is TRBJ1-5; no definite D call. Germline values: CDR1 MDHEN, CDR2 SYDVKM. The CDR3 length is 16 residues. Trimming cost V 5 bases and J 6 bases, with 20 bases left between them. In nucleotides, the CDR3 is TGTGCCAGCAGTGAACCCCCCGCCAGGATAAGTCAGCCCCAGCATTTT. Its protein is CASSEPPARISQPQHF.

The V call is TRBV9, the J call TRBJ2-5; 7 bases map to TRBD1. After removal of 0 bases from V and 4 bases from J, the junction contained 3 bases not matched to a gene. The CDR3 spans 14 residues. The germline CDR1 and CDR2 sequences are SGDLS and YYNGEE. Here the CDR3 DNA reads TGTGCCAGCAGCGTAGAGGCAGGGGGAGAGACCCAGTACTTC. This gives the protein CASSVEAGGETQYF. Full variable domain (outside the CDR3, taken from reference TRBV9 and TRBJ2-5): DSGVTQTPKHLITATGQRVTLRCSPRSGDLSVYWYQQSLDQGLQFLIQYYNGEERAKGNILERFSAQQFPDLHSELNLSSLELGDSALYFCASSVEAGGETQYFGPGTRLLVL.

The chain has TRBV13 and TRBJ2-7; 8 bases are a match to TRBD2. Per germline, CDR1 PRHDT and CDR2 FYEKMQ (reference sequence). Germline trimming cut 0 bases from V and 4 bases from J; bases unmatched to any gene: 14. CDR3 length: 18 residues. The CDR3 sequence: CASSLGVPRGGKTYEQYF. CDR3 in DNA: TGTGCCAGCAGCTTAGGGGTTCCGCGCGGGGGGAAGACATACGAGCAGTACTTC. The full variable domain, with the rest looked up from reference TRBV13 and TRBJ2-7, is AAGVIQSPRHLIKEKRETATLKCYPIPRHDTVYWYQQGPGQDPQFLISFYEKMQSDKGSIPDRFSAQQFSDYHSELNMSSLELGDSALYFCASSLGVPRGGKTYEQYFGPGTRLTVT.

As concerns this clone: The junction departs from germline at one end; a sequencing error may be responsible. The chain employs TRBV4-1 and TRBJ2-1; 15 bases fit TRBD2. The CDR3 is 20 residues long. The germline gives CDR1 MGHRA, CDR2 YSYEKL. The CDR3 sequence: CASSPKGLAGGLRSYNGQFF. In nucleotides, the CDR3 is TGCGCCAGCAGCCCCAAAGGACTAGCGGGAGGGCTACGCTCCTACAATGGGCAGTTCTTC.

Here the CDR3 reads CSVGYRARSGTEAFF. The CDR3 coding sequence is TGCAGCGTTGGATACAGGGCGAGGAGCGGCACTGAAGCTTTCTTT. The V gene is TRBV29-1, the J gene TRBJ1-1; the D gene is possibly TRBD1 (6 bases). Germline assignment: CDR1 SQVTM and CDR2 ANQGSEA. The CDR3 length is 15 residues. The V and J ends lost 4 bases and 4 bases respectively, with 19 bases between them.

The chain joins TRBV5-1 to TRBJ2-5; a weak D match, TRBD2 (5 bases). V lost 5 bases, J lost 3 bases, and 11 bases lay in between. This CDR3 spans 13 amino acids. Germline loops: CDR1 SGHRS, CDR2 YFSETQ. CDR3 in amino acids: CASRRIGEETQYF. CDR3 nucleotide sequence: TGCGCCAGCAGAAGAATCGGGGAAGAGACCCAGTACTTC.

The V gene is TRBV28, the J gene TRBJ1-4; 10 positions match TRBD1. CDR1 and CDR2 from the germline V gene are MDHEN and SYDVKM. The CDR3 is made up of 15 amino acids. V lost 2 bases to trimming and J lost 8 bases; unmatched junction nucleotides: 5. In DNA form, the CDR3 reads TGTGCCAGCAGTTTAGAGGGACAGGGGTGGGAAAAACTGTTTTTT. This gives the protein CASSLEGQGWEKLFF.

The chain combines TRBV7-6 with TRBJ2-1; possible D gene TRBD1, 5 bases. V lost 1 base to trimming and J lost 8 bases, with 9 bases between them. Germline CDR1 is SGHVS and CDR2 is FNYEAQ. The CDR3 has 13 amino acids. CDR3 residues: CASSLVGRDEQFF. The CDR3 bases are TGTGCCAGCAGCTTAGTGGGCAGGGATGAGCAGTTCTTC.

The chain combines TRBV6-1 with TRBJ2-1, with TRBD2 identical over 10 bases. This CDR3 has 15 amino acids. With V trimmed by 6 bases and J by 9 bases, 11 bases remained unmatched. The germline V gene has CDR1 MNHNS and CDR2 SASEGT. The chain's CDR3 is CASSAGTSGVGEQFF. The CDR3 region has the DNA TGTGCCAGCAGCGCCGGTACTAGCGGGGTAGGTGAGCAGTTCTTC.

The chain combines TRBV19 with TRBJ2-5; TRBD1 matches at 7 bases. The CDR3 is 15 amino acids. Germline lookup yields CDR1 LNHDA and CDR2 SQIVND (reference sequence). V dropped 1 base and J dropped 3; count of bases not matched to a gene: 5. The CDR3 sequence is CASSIGITGEETQYF. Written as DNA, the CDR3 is TGTGCCAGTAGTATAGGAATTACAGGGGAAGAGACCCAGTACTTC.

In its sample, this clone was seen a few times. CDR3 sequence reads: CASSLTGLYNSPLHF. CDR3 DNA: TGTGCCAGCAGTTTGACAGGGTTGTATAATTCACCCCTCCACTTT. V is TRBV27 and J is TRBJ1-6, with TRBD1 identical over 7 bases. Trimming at V came to 3 bases and at J to 4 bases, leaving 3 bases not matched to a gene. This CDR3 contains 15 residues. Germline V gene sequence: CDR1 MNHEY, CDR2 SMNVEV (reference sequence).

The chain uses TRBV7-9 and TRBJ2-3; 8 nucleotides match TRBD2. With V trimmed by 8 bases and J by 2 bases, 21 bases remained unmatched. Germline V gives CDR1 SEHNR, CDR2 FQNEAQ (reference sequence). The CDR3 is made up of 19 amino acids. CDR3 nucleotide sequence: TGTGCCAGCTCCGTAAAGGAAAAGGGGCGGGAGGCTTACACAGATACGCAGTATTTT. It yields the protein CASSVKEKGREAYTDTQYF.

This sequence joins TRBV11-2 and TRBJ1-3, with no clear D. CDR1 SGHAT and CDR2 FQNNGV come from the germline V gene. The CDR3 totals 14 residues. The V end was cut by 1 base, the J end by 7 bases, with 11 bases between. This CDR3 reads CASSLASLWNTIYF. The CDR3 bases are TGTGCCAGCAGCTTAGCCAGTTTATGGAACACCATATATTTT. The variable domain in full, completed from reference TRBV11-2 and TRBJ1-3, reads EAGVAQSPRYKIIEKRQSVAFWCNPISGHATLYWYQQILGQGPKLLIQFQNNGVVDDSQLPKDRFSAERLKGVDSTLKIQPAKLEDSAVYLCASSLASLWNTIYFGEGSWLTVV.

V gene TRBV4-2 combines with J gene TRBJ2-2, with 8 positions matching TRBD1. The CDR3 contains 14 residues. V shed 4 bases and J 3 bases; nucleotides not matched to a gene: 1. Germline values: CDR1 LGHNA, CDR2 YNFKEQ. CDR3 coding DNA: TGTGCCAGCAGCCCGGACAGGGACACCGGGGAGCTGTTTTTT. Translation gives CASSPDRDTGELFF.

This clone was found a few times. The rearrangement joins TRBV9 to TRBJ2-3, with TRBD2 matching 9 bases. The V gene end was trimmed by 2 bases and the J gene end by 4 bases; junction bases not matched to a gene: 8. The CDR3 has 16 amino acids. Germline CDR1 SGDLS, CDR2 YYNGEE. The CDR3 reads CASSVLSGRTPDTQYF. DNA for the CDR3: TGTGCCAGCAGCGTTCTTAGCGGGAGAACTCCAGATACGCAGTATTTT.

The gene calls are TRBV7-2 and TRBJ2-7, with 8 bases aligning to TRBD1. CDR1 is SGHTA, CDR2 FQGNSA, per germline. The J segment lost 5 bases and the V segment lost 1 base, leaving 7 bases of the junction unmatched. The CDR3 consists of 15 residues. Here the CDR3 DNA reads TGTGCCAGCAGCTTAGTTGGCAGGGGGCCCGACGAGCAGTACTTC. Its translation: CASSLVGRGPDEQYF.

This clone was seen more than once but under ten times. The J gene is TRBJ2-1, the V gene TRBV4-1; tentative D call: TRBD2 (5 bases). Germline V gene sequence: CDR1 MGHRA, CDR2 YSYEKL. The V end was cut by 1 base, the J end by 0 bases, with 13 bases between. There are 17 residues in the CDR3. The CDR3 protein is CASSQGRGLSSYNEQFF. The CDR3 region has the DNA TGCGCCAGCAGCCAAGGTCGGGGATTGAGCTCCTACAATGAGCAGTTCTTC.

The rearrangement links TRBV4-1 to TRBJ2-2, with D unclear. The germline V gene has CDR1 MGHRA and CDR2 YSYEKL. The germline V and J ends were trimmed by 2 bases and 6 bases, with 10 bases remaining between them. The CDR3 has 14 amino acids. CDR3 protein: CASSQHIVSGELFF. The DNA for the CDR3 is TGCGCCAGCAGCCAACATATAGTGTCCGGGGAGCTGTTTTTT.

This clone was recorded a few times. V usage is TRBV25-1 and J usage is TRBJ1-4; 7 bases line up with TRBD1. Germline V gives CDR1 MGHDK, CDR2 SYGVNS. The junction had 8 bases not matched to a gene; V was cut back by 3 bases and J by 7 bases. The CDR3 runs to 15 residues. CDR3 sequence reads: CASSELSQGFEKLFF. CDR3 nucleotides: TGTGCCAGCAGTGAGTTATCACAGGGGTTTGAAAAACTGTTTTTT.

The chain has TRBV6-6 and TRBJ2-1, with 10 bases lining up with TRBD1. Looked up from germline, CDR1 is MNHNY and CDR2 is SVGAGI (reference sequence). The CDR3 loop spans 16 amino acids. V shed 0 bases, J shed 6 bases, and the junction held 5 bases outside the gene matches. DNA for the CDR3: TGTGCCAGCAGTTACTCTGGGACAGGGGCGGGCAATGAGCAGTTCTTC. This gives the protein CASSYSGTGAGNEQFF.

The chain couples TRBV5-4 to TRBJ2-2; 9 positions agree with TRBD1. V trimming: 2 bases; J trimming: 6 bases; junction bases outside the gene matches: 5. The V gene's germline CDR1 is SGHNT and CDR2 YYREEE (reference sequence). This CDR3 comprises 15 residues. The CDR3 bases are TGTGCCAGCAGCTTTTGGACAGGGGTCGCCGGGGAGCTGTTTTTT. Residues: CASSFWTGVAGELFF.

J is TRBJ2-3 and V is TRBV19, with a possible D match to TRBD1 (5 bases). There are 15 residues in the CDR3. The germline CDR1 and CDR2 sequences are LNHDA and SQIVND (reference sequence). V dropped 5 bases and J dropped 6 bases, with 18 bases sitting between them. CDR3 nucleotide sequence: TGTGCCAGTAGTCTAGGACAAGGTGAGATGGATACGCAGTATTTT. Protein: CASSLGQGEMDTQYF. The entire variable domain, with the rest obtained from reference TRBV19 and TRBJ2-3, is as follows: DGGITQSPKYLFRKEGQNVTLSCEQNLNHDAMYWYRQDPGQGLRLIYYSQIVNDFQKGDIAEGYSVSREKKESFPLTVTSAQKNPTAFYLCASSLGQGEMDTQYFGPGTRLTVL.

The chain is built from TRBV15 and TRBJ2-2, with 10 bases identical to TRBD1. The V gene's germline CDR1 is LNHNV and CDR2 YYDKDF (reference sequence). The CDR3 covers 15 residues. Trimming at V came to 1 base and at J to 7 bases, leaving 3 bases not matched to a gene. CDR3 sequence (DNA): TGTGCCACCAGCAGAGGGACAGGGGGAGGCGGGGAGCTGTTTTTT. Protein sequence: CATSRGTGGGGELFF.

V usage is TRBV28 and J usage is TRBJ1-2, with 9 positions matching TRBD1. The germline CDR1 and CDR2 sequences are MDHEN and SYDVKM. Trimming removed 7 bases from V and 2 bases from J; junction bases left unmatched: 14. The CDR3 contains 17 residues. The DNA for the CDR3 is TGTGCCAGCACCATTTCCACCTGGACAGGGGAAAACTATGGCTACACCTTC. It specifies CASTISTWTGENYGYTF.